The following is a T cell receptor (beta chain) sequence with its context. What it binds is not known. The junction departs from the called germline gene at one end, perhaps through a read error. Using immunoSEQ multiplex PCR, the repertoire was profiled, and TCRdb retains in-frame clones only, with some absent. In the table there are about 6,000 clones, about four fifths of which are singletons. TCR beta libraries used around 2.2 micrograms of genomic DNA from cryopreserved PBMCs. CDR3 length: 12 residues. The germline V gene encodes CDR1 GTSNPN and CDR2 SVGIG (reference sequence). This entry comes from a study of cytotoxic CD8 clonotypes in ibrutinib-treated CLL. Study findings and constraints: Clonality increased with ibrutinib response but returned toward baseline at progression.

Sequenced here: PBMCs, sampled before ibrutinib treatment. The clonotype comes from a human donor with chronic lymphocytic leukemia. The chain recombines TRBV30 with TRBJ2-1; 11 bases agree with TRBD2. CDR3 sequence: CAWGWTSGLSLF. CDR3 coding DNA: TGTGCCTGGGGATGGACTAGCGGGCTATCTCTCTTC. Full variable domain (remainder filled in from reference TRBV30 and TRBJ2-1): SQTIHQWPATLVQPVGSPLSLECTVEGTSNPNLYWYRQAAGRGLQLLFYSVGIGQISSEVPQNLSASRPQDRQFILSSKKLLLSDSGFYLCAWGWTSGLSLFGPGTRLTVL.